This is a list of T cell receptor beta chains from one sample in a study of naive and memory T cell subsets. One entry per CDR3 protein, called by TCRdb with MiXCR from the UMI-ligation and nested PCR reads. Counted here are fewer than 30,000 distinct CDR3 sequences, around a tenth occurring once; the ten biggest clones make up more than 15%. Sequencing was done on a sample of effector memory CD4+ T cells from blood. These receptors came from a human donor in good health. Both conserved end residues are part of each CDR3. The D gene is left open where the match is weak. Part of the rows lack a size; the others show once, few, many or a class for expanded clones.

TRBJ1-3 | TRBV7-9 | NA | NA | CASSLMGSGNTIYF | TGTGCCAGCAGCTTAATGGGGTCTGGAAACACCATATATTTT
TRBJ1-1 | TRBV12-3/TRBV12-4 | few | TRBD1 | CASTATGRITEAFF | TGTGCCAGCACCGCGACAGGGCGAATTACTGAAGCTTTCTTT
TRBJ1-1 | TRBV15 | few | NA | CATSRAYSVNTEAFF | TGTGCCACCAGCAGAGCTTATTCAGTGAACACTGAAGCTTTCTTT
TRBJ1-6 | TRBV20-1 | many | NA | CSASGSSYNSPLHF | TGCAGTGCTAGCGGGAGCTCCTATAATTCACCCCTCCACTTT
TRBJ2-5 | TRBV29-1 | NA | NA | CSLTPDSLGTQYF | TGCAGCCTAACCCCGGACAGCCTTGGGACCCAGTACTTC
TRBJ1-1 | TRBV5-6 | few | TRBD1 | CASSLANRGTGLNTEAFF | TGTGCCAGCAGCTTGGCAAACAGAGGGACAGGGCTGAACACTGAAGCTTTCTTT
TRBJ2-5 | TRBV30 | few | TRBD2 | CAWSVEGLRGETQYF | TGTGCCTGGAGTGTGGAGGGACTACGAGGGGAGACCCAGTACTTC
TRBJ2-3 | TRBV10-3 | few | NA | CAISGLASSTDTQYF | TGTGCCATCAGTGGTCTGGCTAGCAGCACAGATACGCAGTATTTT
TRBJ1-1 | TRBV6-2/TRBV6-3 | NA | TRBD1 | CAAGRTGSSTEAFF | TGTGCCGCGGGAAGGACAGGGTCGAGCACTGAAGCTTTCTTT
TRBJ2-1 | TRBV29-1 | NA | NA | CSVRATNEQFF | TGCAGCGTTAGGGCCACGAATGAGCAGTTCTTC
TRBJ1-1 | TRBV2 | NA | NA | CASSRQGPPLNTEAFF | TGTGCCAGCAGTCGGCAGGGGCCTCCCCTGAACACTGAAGCTTTCTTT
TRBJ1-1 | TRBV4-2 | medium-sized | NA | CASSQEGRPGTEAFF | TGTGCCAGCAGCCAAGAAGGCCGGCCGGGCACTGAAGCTTTCTTT
TRBJ2-1 | TRBV24-1 | NA | TRBD2 | CAIQGLAVGAEQFF | TGTGCCATCCAGGGACTAGCGGTCGGCGCAGAGCAGTTCTTC
TRBJ1-3 | TRBV12-3/TRBV12-4 | NA | TRBD1 | CARSFGQGGNTIYF | TGTGCCAGAAGTTTCGGACAGGGCGGAAACACCATATATTTT
TRBJ1-6 | TRBV12-3/TRBV12-4 | NA | NA | CASSLGWGDSSPLHF | TGTGCCAGCAGTTTGGGTTGGGGGGATTCTTCACCCCTCCACTTT
TRBJ1-1 | TRBV12-3/TRBV12-4 | many | NA | CASSFGGLNTEAFF | TGTGCCAGCAGTTTTGGGGGTCTGAACACTGAAGCTTTCTTT
TRBJ2-6 | TRBV7-2 | few | NA | CASSLVSTGNSGANVLTF | TGTGCCAGCAGCTTAGTCTCTACGGGGAACTCTGGGGCCAACGTCCTGACTTTC
TRBJ1-5 | TRBV30 | many | NA | CAWSVPGAYSDQPQHF | TGTGCCTGGAGTGTACCAGGGGCCTATAGCGATCAGCCCCAGCATTTT
TRBJ2-7 | TRBV20-1 | many | NA | CSARRDGRTNEQYF | TGCAGTGCCCGTAGGGACGGTAGGACTAACGAGCAGTACTTC
TRBJ1-3 | TRBV7-2 | NA | NA | CASSLGWGDRGNTIYF | TGTGCCAGCAGCTTAGGGTGGGGGGATCGAGGAAACACCATATATTTT
TRBJ2-7 | TRBV7-2 | medium-sized | NA | CASSKGPLNEQYF | TGTGCCAGCAGCAAGGGACCACTTAACGAGCAGTACTTC
TRBJ2-3 | TRBV6-6 | few | NA | CASRKGGLTDTQYF | TGTGCCAGCAGAAAGGGGGGCCTGACAGATACGCAGTATTTT
TRBJ2-2 | TRBV12-3/TRBV12-4 | NA | NA | CASSLRRPGELFF | TGTGCCAGCAGTTTGAGGCGACCCGGGGAGCTGTTTTTT